This record covers a single T cell receptor (beta chain). This specimen belongs to a study of blood T cell repertoires in COVID-19. Study-wide background: Collection of acute and convalescent COVID-19 samples took place in the United States, Italy and Spain. The analysed material was cDNA or gDNA that came from T cells, B-cell-depleted T cells, or PBMCs.

As handled by the study authors: Cell counts per sample came from amplifying reference gene primers. The repertoire was sequenced with immunoSEQ multiplex PCR; TCRdb's copy has only in-frame clones and lacks some. That table supplies the V and J calls and clone size; D and trimming were determined from the DNA. The sample carries roughly 280,000 clones, around nine tenths recorded once. V was shortened by 2 bases and J by 1 base, with 13 bases between the two germline ends. This CDR3 has 16 amino acids. CDR1 is WNHNN, CDR2 SYGVQD, per germline (reference sequence). Sequenced input: peripheral blood. The TCR comes from a man in his forties or fifties with acute or convalescent COVID-19. The V and J genes are TRBV10-1 and TRBJ2-3, with unresolved D. CDR3 loop: CASSEGRRGGTDTQYF. The CDR3 nucleotides are TGCGCCAGCAGTGAGGGCCGTAGAGGTGGCACAGATACGCAGTATTTT.